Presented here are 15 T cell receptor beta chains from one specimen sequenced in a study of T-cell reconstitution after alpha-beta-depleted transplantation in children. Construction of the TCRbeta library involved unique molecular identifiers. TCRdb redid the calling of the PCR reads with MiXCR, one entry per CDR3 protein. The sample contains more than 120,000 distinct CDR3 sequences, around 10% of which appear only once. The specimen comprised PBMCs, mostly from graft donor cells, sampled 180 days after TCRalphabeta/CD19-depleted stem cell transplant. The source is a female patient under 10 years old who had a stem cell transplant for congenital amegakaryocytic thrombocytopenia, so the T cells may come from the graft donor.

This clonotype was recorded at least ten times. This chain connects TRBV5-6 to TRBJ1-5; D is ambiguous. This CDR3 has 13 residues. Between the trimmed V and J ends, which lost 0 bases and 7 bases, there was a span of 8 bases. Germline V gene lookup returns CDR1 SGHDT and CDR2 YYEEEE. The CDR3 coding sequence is TGTGCCAGCAGCTTGGACTTGGGACAGCCCCAGCATTTT. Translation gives CASSLDLGQPQHF.

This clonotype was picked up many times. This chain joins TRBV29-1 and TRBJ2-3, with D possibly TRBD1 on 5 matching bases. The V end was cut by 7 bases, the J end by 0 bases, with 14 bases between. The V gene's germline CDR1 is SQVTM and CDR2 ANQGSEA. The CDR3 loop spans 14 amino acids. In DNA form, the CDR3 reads TGCAGCGGATCCACGCAGGGCAGCACAGATACGCAGTATTTT. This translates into CSGSTQGSTDTQYF.

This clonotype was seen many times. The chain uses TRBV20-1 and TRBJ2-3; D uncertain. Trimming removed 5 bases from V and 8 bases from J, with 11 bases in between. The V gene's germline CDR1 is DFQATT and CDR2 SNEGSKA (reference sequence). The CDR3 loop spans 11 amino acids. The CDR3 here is CSALESTTQYF. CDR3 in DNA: TGCAGTGCTCTCGAATCAACTACGCAGTATTTT.

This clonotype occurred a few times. In nucleotides, the CDR3 is TGTGCCAGCAGCCAAGCGGCCGATCAGCCCCAGCATTTT. It codes for CASSQAADQPQHF. The V gene is TRBV3-1, the J gene TRBJ1-5; D unclear. This CDR3 is 13 amino acids long. Trimming pared 1 base from V and 5 bases from J, leaving 6 bases between. CDR1 and CDR2 (germline): LGHDT, YNNKEL (reference sequence).

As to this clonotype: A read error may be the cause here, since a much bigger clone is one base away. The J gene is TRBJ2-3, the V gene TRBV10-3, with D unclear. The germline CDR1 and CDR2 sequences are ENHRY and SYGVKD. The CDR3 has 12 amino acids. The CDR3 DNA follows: TGTTCCATCGGTGGCTACACAGATACGCAGTATTTT. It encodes CSIGGYTDTQYF.

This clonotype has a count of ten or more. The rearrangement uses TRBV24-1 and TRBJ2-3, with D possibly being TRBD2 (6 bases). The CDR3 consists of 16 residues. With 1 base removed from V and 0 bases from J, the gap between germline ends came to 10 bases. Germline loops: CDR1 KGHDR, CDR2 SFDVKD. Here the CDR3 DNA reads TGTGCCACCAGTGATTTCGGGGGACCTAGCACAGATACGCAGTATTTT. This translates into CATSDFGGPSTDTQYF.

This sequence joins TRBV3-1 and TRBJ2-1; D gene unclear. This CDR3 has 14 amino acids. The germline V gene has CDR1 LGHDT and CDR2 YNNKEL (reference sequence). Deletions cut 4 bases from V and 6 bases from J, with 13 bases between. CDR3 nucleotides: TGTGCCAGCAGCCGCGCTCTAGGTGGCAATGAGCAGTTCTTC. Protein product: CASSRALGGNEQFF.

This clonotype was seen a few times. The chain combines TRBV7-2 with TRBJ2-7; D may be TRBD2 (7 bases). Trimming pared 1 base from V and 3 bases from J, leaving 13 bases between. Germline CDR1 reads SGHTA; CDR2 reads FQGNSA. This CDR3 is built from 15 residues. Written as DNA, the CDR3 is TGTGCCAGCAGCTTAGGGGGGGGGCTACACTACGAGCAGTACTTC. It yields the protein CASSLGGGLHYEQYF.

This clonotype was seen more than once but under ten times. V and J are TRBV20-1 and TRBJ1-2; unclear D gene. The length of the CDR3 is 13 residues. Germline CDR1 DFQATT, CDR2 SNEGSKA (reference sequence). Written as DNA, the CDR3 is TGCAGCCTGGTTGGGGAAGTAGGCTATGGCTACACCTTC. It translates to CSLVGEVGYGYTF.

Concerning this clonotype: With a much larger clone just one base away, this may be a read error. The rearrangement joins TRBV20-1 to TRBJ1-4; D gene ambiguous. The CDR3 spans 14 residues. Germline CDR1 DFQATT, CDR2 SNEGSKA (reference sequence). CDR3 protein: CSEDRGPTKEKLFF. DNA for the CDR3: TGCAGTGAGGATCGAGGGCCAACTAAAGAAAAACTGTTTTTT.

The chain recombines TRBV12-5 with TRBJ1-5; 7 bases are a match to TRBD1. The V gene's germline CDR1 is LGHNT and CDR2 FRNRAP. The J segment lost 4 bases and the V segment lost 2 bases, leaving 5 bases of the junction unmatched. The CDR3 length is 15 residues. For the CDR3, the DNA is TGTGCTAGTGGTTTGCGGACAGGATCGAATCAGCCCCAGCATTTT. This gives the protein CASGLRTGSNQPQHF.

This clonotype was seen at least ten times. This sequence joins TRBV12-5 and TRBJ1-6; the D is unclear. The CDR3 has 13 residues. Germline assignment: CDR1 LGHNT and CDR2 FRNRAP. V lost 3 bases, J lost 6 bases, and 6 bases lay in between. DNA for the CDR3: TGTGCTAGTGGTTTTTCCATTAATTCACCCCTCCACTTT. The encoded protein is CASGFSINSPLHF.

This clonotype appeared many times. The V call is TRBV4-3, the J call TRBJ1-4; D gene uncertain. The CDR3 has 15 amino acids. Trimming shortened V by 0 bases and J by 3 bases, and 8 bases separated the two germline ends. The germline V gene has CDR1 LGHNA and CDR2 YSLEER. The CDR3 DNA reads TGCGCCAGCAGCCAAGACTGGTCGGCTAATGAAAAACTGTTTTTT. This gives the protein CASSQDWSANEKLFF.

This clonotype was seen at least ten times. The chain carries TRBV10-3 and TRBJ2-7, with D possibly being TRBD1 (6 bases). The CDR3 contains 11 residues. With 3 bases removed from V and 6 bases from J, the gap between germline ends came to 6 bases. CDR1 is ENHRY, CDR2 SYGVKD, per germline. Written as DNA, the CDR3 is TGTGCCATCAGTGAAGGGGGCGAGCAGTACTTC. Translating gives CAISEGGEQYF.

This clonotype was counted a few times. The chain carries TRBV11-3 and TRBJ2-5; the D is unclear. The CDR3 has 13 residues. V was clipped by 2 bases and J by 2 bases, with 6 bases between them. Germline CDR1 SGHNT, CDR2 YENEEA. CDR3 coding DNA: TGTGCCAGCAGCTTAAGTGGGCAAGAGACCCAGTACTTC. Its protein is CASSLSGQETQYF. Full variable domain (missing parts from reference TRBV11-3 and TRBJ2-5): EAGVVQSPRYKIIEKKQPVAFWCNPISGHNTLYWYLQNLGQGPELLIRYENEEAVDDSQLPKDRFSAERLKGVDSTLKIQPAELGDSAVYLCASSLSGQETQYFGPGTRLLVL.